This T cell receptor beta chain was recorded in a study of T cells in Graves' hyperthyroidism and ophthalmopathy. Study-wide points: Ophthalmopathy got predicted by the model a median approximately 6 months before its onset. A 13 V-J model separated ophthalmopathy from stable hyperthyroidism.

Comment on this clonotype: Its cognate antigen is unknown.

The CDR3 runs 12 residues. Germline CDR1 reads SNHLY; CDR2 reads FYNNEI. Trimming shortened V by 8 bases and J by 4 bases, and 11 bases separated the two germline ends. Clinical symptoms, serum thyroxine, TRAb, thyroid ultrasound and orbital computed tomography informed diagnoses. Amplification of TCR beta CDR3 regions used RNA as the template. HTBI primers were used for first-round RT-PCR of the TCR CDR3. TCRdb fed the multiplex PCR reads into MiXCR, producing one record per CDR3 protein. The data contain around 600,000 distinct CDR3 sequences, less than 45% of them singletons. Specimen: peripheral blood or thyroid tissue (not recorded which). The chain carries TRBV2 and TRBJ1-1; D might be TRBD1 (6 bases). This TCR was sampled from an adult man with Graves' disease, either hyperthyroidism or ophthalmopathy (not recorded which). The CDR3 nucleotides are TGTGCCAGCGTAGGGGGGGGCACTGAAGCTTTCTTT. Amino acid sequence: CASVGGGTEAFF.